The rows below give T cell receptor beta chains drawn from one sample of a study of shared clonotypes between healthy human individuals. The table came from immunoSEQ multiplex PCR; TCRdb's copy has only in-frame clones and leaves some out. The sample carries almost 700,000 clones, roughly 94% recorded once. Sample: naive CD8+ T cells sorted from blood. The source of these receptors is a man aged 30 to 39 in good health. The CDR3 runs from the conserved cysteine through the conserved F or W. The D gene is left open where the match is weak. Clone sizes are given selectively: once, few, many, or a class where the clone is expanded.

d_call clone_size j_call v_call cdr3_nt cdr3_aa
TRBD1 - TRBJ1-1 TRBV27 TGTGCCAGCAGTCCACAGGGGCCCACTGAAGCTTTCTTT CASSPQGPTEAFF
- - TRBJ2-5 TRBV11-2 TGTGCCAGCAGCCCAATGGCATGGGTATACAGGGTCCAAGAGACCCAGTACTTC CASSPMAWVYRVQETQYF
- once TRBJ1-1 TRBV27 TGTGCCAGCAGTTTTTCGGCCCAGCGCGCTGAAGCTTTCTTT CASSFSAQRAEAFF
- - TRBJ2-7 TRBV5-6 TGTGCCAGCACCCTAAGGTCCGGCGAGCAGTACTTC CASTLRSGEQYF
TRBD2 - TRBJ2-2 TRBV25-1 TGTGCCAGCAGTCCCCGGGGGGGCTCGAACACCGGGGAGCTGTTTTTT CASSPRGGSNTGELFF
- once TRBJ2-7 TRBV30 TGTGCCTGGACCCAGGGGAGCGAGCAGTACTTC CAWTQGSEQYF
- - TRBJ2-7 TRBV4-1 TGCGCCAGCAGCCCATTACAGGGCCGCGAGCAGTACTTC CASSPLQGREQYF
- few TRBJ2-7 TRBV10-2 TGCGCCAGCAGCGAAAGCCCCTACGAGCAGTACTTC CASSESPYEQYF
TRBD1 - TRBJ2-2 TRBV7-9 TGTGCCAGCAGCCCACCAGGGGGCGATCACACCGGGGAGCTGTTTTTT CASSPPGGDHTGELFF
- - TRBJ2-3 TRBV2 TGTGCCAGCGAGGGGGGAGGGACAGATACGCAGTATTTT CASEGGGTDTQYF
- - TRBJ2-1 TRBV7-9 TGTGCCAGCAGCTTAGGGATTGAGCAGTTCTTC CASSLGIEQFF
- - TRBJ2-7 TRBV7-9 TGTGCCAGCAGAGAGAACAGGGACGGCGAGCAGTACTTC CASRENRDGEQYF
- - TRBJ2-7 TRBV7-8 TGTGCCAGCAGCTTCATCCCGGCTTTGGGTGGATACGAGCAGTACTTC CASSFIPALGGYEQYF
TRBD2 - TRBJ2-3 TRBV4-1 TGCGCCAGCAGCGAAGTACTAGCGGCAGATACGCAGTATTTT CASSEVLAADTQYF